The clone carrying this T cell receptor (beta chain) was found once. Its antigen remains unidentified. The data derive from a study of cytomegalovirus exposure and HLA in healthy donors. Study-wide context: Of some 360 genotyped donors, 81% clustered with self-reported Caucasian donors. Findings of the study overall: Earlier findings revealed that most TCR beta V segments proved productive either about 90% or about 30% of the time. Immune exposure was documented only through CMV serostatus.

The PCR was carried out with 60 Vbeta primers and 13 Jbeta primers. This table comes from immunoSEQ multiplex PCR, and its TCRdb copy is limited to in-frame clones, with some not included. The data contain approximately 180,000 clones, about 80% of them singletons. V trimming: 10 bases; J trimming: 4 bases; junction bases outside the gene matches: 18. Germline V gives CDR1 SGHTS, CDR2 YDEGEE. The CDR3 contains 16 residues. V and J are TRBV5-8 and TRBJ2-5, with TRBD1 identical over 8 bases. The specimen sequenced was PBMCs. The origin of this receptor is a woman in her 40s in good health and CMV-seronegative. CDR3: CASSPTGSGGLETQYF. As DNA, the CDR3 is TGTGCCTCAAGCCCAACAGGGTCAGGGGGCTTAGAGACCCAGTACTTC.